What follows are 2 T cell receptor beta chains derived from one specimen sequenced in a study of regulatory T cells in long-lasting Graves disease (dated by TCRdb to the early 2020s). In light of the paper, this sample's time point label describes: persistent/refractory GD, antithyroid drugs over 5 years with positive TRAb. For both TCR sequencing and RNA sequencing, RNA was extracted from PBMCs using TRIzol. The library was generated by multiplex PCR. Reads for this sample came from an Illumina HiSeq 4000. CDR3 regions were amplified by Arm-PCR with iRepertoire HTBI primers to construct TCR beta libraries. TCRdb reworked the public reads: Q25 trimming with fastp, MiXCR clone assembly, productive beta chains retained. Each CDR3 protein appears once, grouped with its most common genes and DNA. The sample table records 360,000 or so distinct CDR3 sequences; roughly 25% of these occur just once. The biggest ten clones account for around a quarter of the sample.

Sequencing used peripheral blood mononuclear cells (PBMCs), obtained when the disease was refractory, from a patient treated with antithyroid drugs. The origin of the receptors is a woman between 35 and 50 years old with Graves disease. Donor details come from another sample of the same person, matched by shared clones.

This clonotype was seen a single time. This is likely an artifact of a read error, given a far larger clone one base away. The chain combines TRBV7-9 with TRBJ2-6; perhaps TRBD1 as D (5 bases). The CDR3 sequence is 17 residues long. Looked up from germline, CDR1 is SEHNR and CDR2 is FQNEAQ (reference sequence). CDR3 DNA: TGTGCCAGCAGCTTAGTGGCACTGAGCTCTGGGGCCAACGTCCTGGCTTTC. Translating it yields CASSLVALSSGANVLAF.

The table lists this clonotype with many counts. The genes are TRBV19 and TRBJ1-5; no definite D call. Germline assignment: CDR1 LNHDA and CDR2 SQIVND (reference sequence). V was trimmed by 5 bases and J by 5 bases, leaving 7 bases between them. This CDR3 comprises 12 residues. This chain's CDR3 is CASSVSYQPQHF. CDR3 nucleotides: TGTGCCAGTAGTGTCAGTTATCAGCCCCAGCATTTT.